The clone carrying this T cell receptor (beta chain) was counted a few times. TCRdb keeps only in-frame clones here, not all; method: immunoSEQ multiplex PCR. Of tens of thousands of clones listed, more than 75% were seen once; the top ten hold around 4.7%. The data originate from a study of OX40 agonist ivuxolimab in advanced cancers. Overall study: Past anti-PD-1, anti-PD-L1 or anti-CTLA-4 therapy was accepted, and around 40% had received some.

CDR3 length: 19 residues. The rearrangement uses TRBV1 and TRBJ2-6. TRBV1 is listed as a pseudogene. The receptor was isolated from an adult with an advanced solid tumor such as melanoma, head and neck, liver or kidney cancer. The sample consisted of CD4+ or CD8+ T cells sorted from blood, taken in a trial of the OX40 agonist ivuxolimab. Written as DNA, the CDR3 is TGCACCAGCAGCCAAGAAGTGCAGGGACGTTCTTCTGGGGCCAACGTCCTGACTTTC. Translation: CTSSQEVQGRSSGANVLTF.